These T cell receptor beta chains were read from a single sample in a study of T cell responses to AZD1222 COVID-19 vaccine. Sequenced by immunoSEQ multiplex PCR; TCRdb stores in-frame clones only, minus some. The sample lists 100,000 to 150,000 clones; approximately 85% were seen once. Material: peripheral blood, obtained 28 days after the second dose of the MenACWY control vaccine. The receptors shown here come from an adult who received the MenACWY meningococcal vaccine as a control. The CDR3 runs from the conserved cysteine through the conserved F or W. D genes are given only for firm matches. The size of a clone is reported for some rows only, either as once, few or many, or as a class for expanded clones.

TRBJ2-1	TRBV2	once	TRBD1	CATRTGQSPLGVF	TGTGCCACAAGGACAGGGCAATCCCCCCTGGGTGTCTTC
TRBJ2-7	TRBV15	-	-	CATSRDVEGYEQYF	TGTGCCACCAGCAGAGATGTTGAGGGCTACGAGCAGTACTTC
TRBJ2-5	TRBV30	-	TRBD2	CAWSPGLAGGRETQYF	TGTGCCTGGAGCCCGGGACTAGCGGGAGGGAGAGAGACCCAGTACTTC
TRBJ1-2	TRBV28	-	-	CASSPRETPYGYTF	TGTGCCAGCAGTCCTCGAGAGACACCCTATGGCTACACCTTC
TRBJ2-7	TRBV5-4	-	TRBD2	CASSLGGSTGEQYF	TGTGCCAGCAGCTTGGGCGGGAGTACTGGCGAGCAGTACTTC
TRBJ2-2	TRBV19	-	-	CASSGGQGRGNTGELFF	TGTGCCAGTAGTGGGGGACAAGGAAGAGGGAACACCGGGGAGCTGTTTTTT
TRBJ1-2	TRBV11-3	-	-	CASSFPRQMIYGYTF	TGTGCCAGCAGCTTCCCGCGGCAGATGATATATGGCTACACCTTC
TRBJ1-5	TRBV24-1	-	-	CATSDRDTQPQHF	TGTGCCACCAGTGACAGGGACACGCAGCCCCAGCATTTT
TRBJ1-5	TRBV7-9	-	-	CASSPGDNSNQPQHF	TGTGCCAGCAGCCCCGGGGACAACTCGAATCAGCCCCAGCATTTT
TRBJ2-5	TRBV28	-	TRBD2	CASRMAGLAGARVGTQYF	TGTGCCAGCAGAATGGCGGGACTAGCGGGCGCCAGAGTGGGGACCCAGTACTTC
TRBJ2-2	TRBV2	-	TRBD2	CASCPTSVETGELFF	TGTGCCAGCTGCCCGACTAGCGTTGAAACCGGGGAGCTGTTTTTT
TRBJ2-7	TRBV5-1	-	-	CASSLYYEQYF	TGCGCCAGCAGCTTGTATTACGAGCAGTACTTC
TRBJ1-2	TRBV7-2	-	TRBD1	CASSLTGGADYGYTF	TGTGCCAGCAGCTTGACAGGGGGCGCCGACTATGGCTACACCTTC
TRBJ2-1	TRBV5-1	-	-	CASTPDGGSYNEQFF	TGCGCCAGCACCCCGGACGGTGGCTCCTACAATGAGCAGTTCTTC
TRBJ1-2	TRBV27	-	-	CASSPDINYGYTF	TGTGCCAGCAGTCCAGACATTAACTATGGCTACACCTTC
TRBJ1-2	TRBV19	-	-	CASTFRGYNYGYTF	TGTGCCAGTACCTTCAGAGGGTATAACTATGGCTACACCTTC
TRBJ2-4	TRBV10-3	-	TRBD1	CAISEMDRVLAKNIQYF	TGTGCCATCAGTGAGATGGACAGGGTCTTAGCCAAAAACATTCAGTACTTC
TRBJ1-1	TRBV7-3	few	-	CASSASGGTEAFF	TGTGCCAGCAGCGCCTCGGGGGGCACTGAAGCTTTCTTT
TRBJ1-5	TRBV7-2	-	-	CASSLVGGPQPQHF	TGTGCCAGCAGCTTAGTGGGGGGACCTCAGCCCCAGCATTTT
TRBJ1-1	TRBV7-8	-	-	CASSSYRFSANTEAFF	TGTGCCAGCAGCTCCTACCGATTCTCAGCGAACACTGAAGCTTTCTTT
TRBJ2-3	TRBV7-8	-	TRBD2	CASSSPSGRASRTDTQYF	TGTGCCAGCAGCTCACCTAGCGGGAGGGCCTCACGCACAGATACGCAGTATTTT
TRBJ1-5	TRBV27	once	-	CASSLRQPNQPQHF	TGTGCCAGCAGTTTACGGCAGCCCAATCAGCCCCAGCATTTT
TRBJ2-6	TRBV19	-	TRBD2	CASTLGLAGHYSGANVLTF	TGTGCCAGTACCCTCGGACTAGCGGGGCACTACTCTGGGGCCAACGTCCTGACTTTC
TRBJ1-2	TRBV4-2	once	TRBD1	CASSPLSEGAFYGYTF	TGTGCCAGCAGCCCGCTGAGCGAGGGGGCGTTCTATGGCTACACCTTC